Sequencing of this T cell receptor beta chain was carried out in a study of control samples from healthy donors and cancer patients. The trim removed 3 bases at V and 6 bases at J, leaving 5 bases unmatched. CDR3 size: 14 residues. CDR1 is MNHEY and CDR2 is SVGAGI in the germline V gene. The data were produced by immunoSEQ multiplex PCR, yet TCRdb's version contains in-frame clones alone and is incomplete. The table lists fewer than 120,000 clones, roughly 90% of them singletons, with around 3.5% in the top ten. The sequencing input was PBMCs. The chain couples TRBV6-5 to TRBJ2-1; TRBD1 matches 7 bases. The sequence was obtained from an older woman with lung cancer. DNA for the CDR3: TGTGCCAGCAGTTATAGAGACAGGGTCAATGAGCAGTTCTTC. Protein product: CASSYRDRVNEQFF.